Listed below are T cell receptor beta chains from one sample, sequenced in a study of OX40 agonist ivuxolimab in advanced cancers. Libraries were prepared by immunoSEQ multiplex PCR; TCRdb keeps only in-frame clonotypes and omits some of them. The table lists under 70,000 clones, roughly 90% of them singletons. Sample: CD4+ or CD8+ T cells sorted from blood, taken in a trial of the OX40 agonist ivuxolimab. These receptors all stem from an adult with an advanced solid tumor such as melanoma, head and neck, liver or kidney cancer. The CDR3 runs from the conserved cysteine through the conserved F or W. D genes are given only for firm matches. Part of the rows lack a size; the others show once, few, many or a class for expanded clones.

>-|TRBJ2-5|TRBD1|TRBV30
CAWRRQGARGETQYF
TGTGCCTGGAGAAGACAGGGGGCGAGGGGAGAGACCCAGTACTTC
>-|TRBJ2-5|TRBD2|TRBV7-8
CASSFGGYSLRTSGPGGETQYF
TGTGCCAGCAGCTTCGGAGGGTATAGCCTTCGTACTAGCGGGCCGGGGGGAGAGACCCAGTACTTC
>-|TRBJ1-2|-|TRBV11-2
CASSAQRNYGYTF
TGTGCCAGCAGCGCCCAGCGAAACTATGGCTACACCTTC
>-|TRBJ2-7|TRBD2|TRBV6-5
CASRTSGAYEQYF
TGTGCCAGCAGGACTAGCGGAGCCTACGAGCAGTACTTC
>-|TRBJ1-4|TRBD1|TRBV5-6
CASSWGTVGEKLFF
TGTGCCAGCAGCTGGGGGACAGTGGGTGAAAAACTGTTTTTT
>-|TRBJ2-7|TRBD1|TRBV5-1
CASSLETGGVDEQYF
TGCGCCAGCAGCTTGGAAACAGGGGGCGTGGACGAGCAGTACTTC
>-|TRBJ2-5|TRBD2|TRBV6-4
CASSDHPPGLAGVETQYF
TGTGCCAGCAGTGACCACCCCCCGGGACTAGCGGGAGTGGAGACCCAGTACTTC
>once|TRBJ1-5|-|TRBV6-6
CASSKPTGQPQHF
TGTGCCAGCAGTAAACCAACCGGTCAGCCCCAGCATTTT
>-|TRBJ1-2|-|TRBV6-1
CASSGGVRVYGYTF
TGTGCCAGCAGTGGAGGGGTAAGGGTCTATGGCTACACCTTC
>-|TRBJ2-7|-|TRBV14
CASSHVGQGPYEQYF
TGTGCCAGCAGCCATGTGGGTCAGGGCCCCTACGAGCAGTACTTC
>-|TRBJ2-7|-|TRBV2
CASTEGGGRSLEQYF
TGTGCCAGCACCGAGGGGGGGGGCCGTAGTCTCGAGCAGTACTTC
>once|TRBJ1-5|TRBD1|TRBV2
CASSPNIPTGVRQPQHF
TGTGCCAGCAGCCCTAATATACCGACAGGGGTGCGGCAGCCCCAGCATTTT
>-|TRBJ2-7|-|TRBV2
CASRPTWGHSSYEQYF
TGTGCCAGCAGGCCTACATGGGGACACAGCTCCTACGAGCAGTACTTC
>-|TRBJ2-5|-|TRBV18
CASTLEPGETQYF
TGTGCCAGCACACTAGAGCCGGGAGAGACCCAGTACTTC
>-|TRBJ2-7|-|TRBV14
CASSVRQVGEQYF
TGTGCCAGCAGCGTAAGACAGGTCGGCGAGCAGTACTTC
>-|TRBJ1-5|-|TRBV6-1
CASSAQGMPQHF
TGTGCCAGCAGTGCCCAGGGAATGCCCCAGCATTTT
>-|TRBJ2-1|-|TRBV29-1
CSVEEVVGAYEQFF
TGCAGCGTTGAAGAAGTAGTCGGGGCTTATGAGCAGTTCTTC
>-|TRBJ2-7|TRBD2|TRBV9
CASSVDGTSNTEQYF
TGTGCCAGCAGCGTAGATGGGACTAGCAACACCGAGCAGTACTTC
>-|TRBJ2-3|-|TRBV30
CAWSVAGLPVGTDTQYF
TGTGCCTGGAGTGTTGCGGGGTTACCGGTGGGCACAGATACGCAGTATTTT
>-|TRBJ2-2|-|TRBV19
CASSPAGFTGELFF
TGTGCCAGTAGTCCAGCAGGGTTCACCGGGGAGCTGTTTTTT
>-|TRBJ2-2|TRBD1|TRBV27
CASSTTGGVRTGELFF
TGTGCCAGCAGTACGACAGGGGGCGTCCGCACCGGGGAGCTGTTTTTT
>-|TRBJ1-2|-|TRBV2
CASTFTNYGYTF
TGTGCCAGCACTTTTACTAACTATGGCTACACCTTC
>-|TRBJ2-7|TRBD1|TRBV6-5
CASSYSSRSRGYEQYF
TGTGCCAGCAGTTACTCGAGCCGATCCAGGGGGTACGAGCAGTACTTC
>-|TRBJ2-7|-|TRBV7-9
CASSPPSEREQYF
TGTGCCAGCAGCCCCCCCAGCGAACGCGAGCAGTACTTC
>-|TRBJ2-5|TRBD2|TRBV6-1
CASRSLAGKQETQYF
TGTGCCAGCAGGAGTCTAGCGGGGAAACAAGAGACCCAGTACTTC
>-|TRBJ1-2|TRBD1|TRBV6-5
CASTDRGLFYGYTF
TGTGCCAGCACCGACAGGGGATTATTCTATGGCTACACCTTC
>-|TRBJ1-3|-|TRBV6-5
CASSYPGTGNTIYF
TGTGCCAGCAGTTACCCTGGGACGGGAAACACCATATATTTT
>-|TRBJ2-1|TRBD2|TRBV7-9
CASSPVGLAGRDEQFF
TGTGCCAGCAGCCCAGTGGGACTAGCGGGAAGGGATGAGCAGTTCTTC
>-|TRBJ1-1|-|TRBV6-5
CASSNNRVTEAFF
TGTGCCAGCAGTAACAACAGGGTCACTGAAGCTTTCTTT
>-|TRBJ1-4|-|TRBV7-3
CASSETANDEKLFF
TGTGCCAGCAGCGAAACAGCCAACGATGAAAAACTGTTTTTT
>-|TRBJ2-2|-|TRBV11-2
CASSYWGRGHTGELFF
TGTGCCAGCAGCTATTGGGGGAGGGGGCACACCGGGGAGCTGTTTTTT
>-|TRBJ2-1|TRBD1|TRBV5-1
CASSLAGQGAGYNEQFF
TGCGCCAGCAGCTTGGCCGGGCAGGGGGCGGGTTACAATGAGCAGTTCTTC
>-|TRBJ1-1|-|TRBV11-3
CASSLTQGTEAFF
TGTGCCAGCAGCTTAACTCAGGGAACTGAAGCTTTCTTT
>-|TRBJ2-3|-|TRBV2
CASSEGRADTQYF
TGTGCCAGCAGTGAAGGCCGCGCAGATACGCAGTATTTT
>once|TRBJ1-3|-|TRBV6-1
CASSEMPYSGNTIYF
TGTGCCAGCAGTGAAATGCCCTATTCCGGAAACACCATATATTTT
>-|TRBJ2-5|-|TRBV12-2
CASRSDLYRVPQETQYF
TGTGCAAGTCGCTCAGACCTTTACAGGGTTCCCCAAGAGACCCAGTACTTC
>-|TRBJ2-5|-|TRBV5-1
CASSLERTLQETQYF
TGCGCCAGCAGCTTGGAACGGACACTCCAAGAGACCCAGTACTTC
>-|TRBJ2-5|TRBD1|TRBV6-5
CASSHSRQGRETQYF
TGTGCCAGCAGCCACTCCAGACAGGGGAGAGAGACCCAGTACTTC
>-|TRBJ2-2|-|TRBV19
CASSIELGAAVTGELFF
TGTGCCAGTAGTATAGAACTAGGGGCAGCGGTCACCGGGGAGCTGTTTTTT
>-|TRBJ2-1|TRBD2|TRBV27
CASSLLRRLAGIYNEQFF
TGTGCCAGCAGTTTATTGCGCCGACTAGCGGGTATCTACAATGAGCAGTTCTTC
>-|TRBJ1-3|TRBD1|TRBV6-5
CASSATGTGGNTIYF
TGTGCCAGCAGTGCAACCGGGACAGGGGGAAACACCATATATTTT
>-|TRBJ2-1|-|TRBV18
CASSGGQAEQFF
TGTGCCAGCTCAGGCGGGCAGGCTGAGCAGTTCTTC
>-|TRBJ1-6|-|TRBV27
CASSWGRGDSPLHF
TGTGCCAGCAGTTGGGGCAGGGGAGATTCACCCCTCCACTTT
>-|TRBJ1-4|TRBD1|TRBV6-1
CASSGQGASNEKLFF
TGTGCCAGCAGTGGCCAGGGGGCTTCTAATGAAAAACTGTTTTTT
>once|TRBJ2-3|-|TRBV6-6
CASSLERASSTDTQYF
TGTGCCAGCAGTCTCGAGCGGGCTTCTAGCACAGATACGCAGTATTTT
>-|TRBJ1-3|-|TRBV5-8
CASSHRTFGNTIYF
TGTGCCAGCAGCCACCGGACTTTTGGAAACACCATATATTTT
>few|TRBJ1-4|-|TRBV6-5
CASSLGGMGKLFF
TGTGCCAGCAGTTTGGGGGGAATGGGAAAACTGTTTTTT
>-|TRBJ1-1|-|TRBV18
CASSPVDKNTEAFF
TGTGCCAGCTCACCAGTGGACAAGAACACTGAAGCTTTCTTT
>-|TRBJ2-7|TRBD1|TRBV5-1
CASSLAPGQAAYEQYF
TGCGCCAGCAGCTTGGCCCCGGGACAGGCAGCCTACGAGCAGTACTTC
>-|TRBJ1-1|-|TRBV6-6
CASRLLRGDRTEAFF
TGTGCCAGCAGATTACTCCGGGGGGATCGGACTGAAGCTTTCTTT
>-|TRBJ2-1|-|TRBV11-3
CASGGSINGEQFF
TGTGCCAGTGGGGGGAGCATCAATGGAGAGCAGTTCTTC
>-|TRBJ1-1|TRBD1|TRBV11-2
CASSVRTGLNTEAFF
TGTGCCAGCAGCGTACGGACAGGGCTGAACACTGAAGCTTTCTTT
>once|TRBJ2-5|-|TRBV28
CASSAFGTQYF
TGTGCCAGCAGTGCATTCGGGACCCAGTACTTC
>once|TRBJ2-1|TRBD2|TRBV15
CATSRAGRGLAGNNEQFF
TGTGCCACCAGCAGAGCGGGCCGGGGACTAGCGGGAAACAATGAGCAGTTCTTC